Below are 32 T cell receptor beta chains sequenced from a single sample in a study of T cell responses to AZD1222 COVID-19 vaccine (dated by TCRdb to about 2021). Library generation was performed with the immunoSEQ multiplex PCR assay. TCRdb carries this immuneACCESS record with in-frame sequences only. Its versions omit some clonotypes, under half of them owing to an unresolved V gene in the studies checked, with the rest unexplained. The sample data list 100,000 to 150,000 clones, and 85% of these were observed just once. The top ten constitute 4.4% of the sample. The time point label for this specimen denotes: about 28 days (+/-7) after the second vaccine dose. The sequenced sample was peripheral blood, obtained 28 days after the second AZD1222 dose. Source of these receptors: an adult who received the AZD1222 COVID-19 vaccine.

In its sample, this clone was seen once. The chain combines TRBV12-5 with TRBJ2-5; D unresolved. The CDR3 consists of 17 residues. CDR1 LGHNT and CDR2 FRNRAP come from the germline V gene. Trimming shortened V by 0 bases and J by 4 bases, and 18 bases separated the two germline ends. The CDR3 region is CASGLVQVGKKVETQYF. CDR3 in DNA: TGTGCTAGTGGTTTGGTACAAGTCGGAAAAAAAGTAGAGACCCAGTACTTC.

The gene calls are TRBV7-2 and TRBJ1-1; a possible D gene is TRBD1 (5 bases). The V end was cut by 5 bases, the J end by 1 base, with 8 bases between. Germline V gene data show CDR1 as SGHTA and CDR2 as FQGNSA. CDR3 length equals 13 residues. CDR3 sequence: CASSNQGNTEAFF. The CDR3 DNA reads as TGTGCCAGCAGCAACCAGGGGAACACTGAAGCTTTCTTT.

The chain is built from TRBV28 and TRBJ2-2; D gene ambiguous. The length of the CDR3 is 13 residues. CDR1 is MDHEN and CDR2 is SYDVKM in the germline V gene. Trimming shortened V by 5 bases and J by 4 bases, and 8 bases separated the two germline ends. The CDR3 sequence is CASSAHGTGELFF. CDR3 bases: TGTGCCAGCAGTGCCCACGGCACCGGGGAGCTGTTTTTT.

V and J are TRBV5-1 and TRBJ2-7; D ambiguous. The CDR3 consists of 14 residues. Trimming shortened V by 0 bases and J by 7 bases, and 14 bases separated the two germline ends. Germline V gene lookup returns CDR1 SGHRS and CDR2 YFSETQ. CDR3 sequence (DNA): TGCGCCAGCAGCTTGGTCATGGGGTATAAGGAGCAGTACTTC. Residues: CASSLVMGYKEQYF. The full variable domain, rest sourced from reference TRBV5-1 and TRBJ2-7, is KAGVTQTPRYLIKTRGQQVTLSCSPISGHRSVSWYQQTPGQGLQFLFEYFSETQRNKGNFPGRFSGRQFSNSRSEMNVSTLELGDSALYLCASSLVMGYKEQYFGPGTRLTVT.

The sample holds a few counts of this clone. The chain links TRBV7-9 to TRBJ1-4; 7 positions match TRBD1. V lost 5 bases and J lost 5; bases outside the gene matches: 11. Germline V gene sequence: CDR1 SEHNR, CDR2 FQNEAQ (reference sequence). This CDR3 spans 16 amino acids. The chain's CDR3 is CASSGRQGAINEKLFF. The CDR3 region has the DNA TGTGCCAGCAGCGGACGACAGGGCGCCATAAATGAAAAACTGTTTTTT.

V usage is TRBV7-2 and J usage is TRBJ1-2, with D possibly TRBD1 on 6 matching bases. The CDR3 has 16 amino acids. From germline, CDR1 is SGHTA and CDR2 FQGNSA. V dropped 5 bases and J dropped 0 bases, with 16 bases sitting between them. The CDR3, as DNA: TGTGCCAGCAGCCACCCCTCAGAGGGGGCTAACTATGGCTACACCTTC. Amino acids: CASSHPSEGANYGYTF. The variable domain in full, completed from reference TRBV7-2 and TRBJ1-2, reads GAGVSQSPSNKVTEKGKDVELRCDPISGHTALYWYRQSLGQGLEFLIYFQGNSAPDKSGLPSDRFSAERTGGSVSTLTIQRTQQEDSAVYLCASSHPSEGANYGYTFGSGTRLTVV.

The chain has TRBV7-6 and TRBJ1-6, with D unclear. The V gene's germline CDR1 is SGHVS and CDR2 FNYEAQ. V gave up 1 base and J gave up 7 bases, with 8 bases separating them. This CDR3 has 14 residues. CDR3 amino acids: CASSLDTENSPLHF. CDR3 in DNA: TGTGCCAGCAGCTTAGACACTGAGAATTCACCCCTCCACTTT.

This clone was seen only a few times. This rearrangement joins TRBV6-5 to TRBJ1-1, with a tentative D call TRBD1 (6 bases). Germline V lookup: CDR1 MNHEY, CDR2 SVGAGI. This CDR3 is 14 amino acids long. With 6 bases removed from V and 4 bases from J, the gap between germline ends came to 15 bases. The CDR3 region is CASRPNRDTTEAFF. In DNA form, the CDR3 reads TGTGCCAGCAGACCCAACCGGGACACCACTGAAGCTTTCTTT.

In its sample, this clone was seen once. V is TRBV5-1 and J is TRBJ1-2, with a tentative D call TRBD1 (5 bases). The CDR3 is 15 residues long. CDR1 and CDR2 (germline): SGHRS, YFSETQ. Trimming shortened V by 0 bases and J by 2 bases, and 11 bases separated the two germline ends. The CDR3 spells CASSLEGTSNYGYTF. The CDR3 DNA follows: TGCGCCAGCAGCTTGGAAGGGACTTCAAACTATGGCTACACCTTC.

This clone has a single count. The CDR3 DNA sequence: TGTGCCAGCAGTACAACCACAGGGGTAGGGAGTGAAAAACTGTTTTTT. Its translation: CASSTTTGVGSEKLFF. This sequence joins TRBV27 and TRBJ1-4; 7 nucleotides agree with TRBD1. The CDR3 has 16 amino acids. Germline CDR1 MNHEY, CDR2 SMNVEV (reference sequence). The V segment lost 5 bases and the J segment 7 bases; nucleotides outside the gene matches: 13.

This clone occurred once. The rearrangement links TRBV19 to TRBJ2-1; 7 nucleotides line up with TRBD1. Germline V lookup: CDR1 LNHDA, CDR2 SQIVND (reference sequence). The CDR3 covers 13 residues. V was clipped by 6 bases and J by 7 bases; unmatched bases: 6. The CDR3 region has the DNA TGTGCCAGTAGACAGGGGATGAGGAATGAGCAGTTCTTC. It is translated as CASRQGMRNEQFF.

The chain recombines TRBV24-1 with TRBJ2-1; 11 nucleotides line up with TRBD2. The CDR3 runs to 16 residues. V shed 3 bases, J shed 5 bases, and the junction held 5 bases outside the gene matches. Per germline, CDR1 KGHDR and CDR2 SFDVKD. CDR3 bases: TGTGCCACCAGTGATGTGGCGGGACTAGCGGACAATGAGCAGTTCTTC. This encodes CATSDVAGLADNEQFF.

V and J are TRBV2 and TRBJ1-6, with no clear D. The germline CDR1 and CDR2 sequences are SNHLY and FYNNEI. This CDR3 spans 14 amino acids. The V end lost 3 bases, the J end lost 8 bases, and 11 bases lay between the germline ends. The CDR3 DNA reads as TGTGCCAGCAGTGATGTGGAAGTGGATTCACCCCTCCACTTT. This sequence encodes CASSDVEVDSPLHF.

This sequence joins TRBV11-2 and TRBJ1-4, with D uncertain. CDR3 length equals 14 residues. Trimming took off 0 bases at V and 5 bases at J, with 7 bases between the two ends. Germline CDR1 SGHAT, CDR2 FQNNGV. This CDR3 reads CASSLDYSNEKLFF. The CDR3 DNA reads TGTGCCAGCAGCTTAGATTACAGCAATGAAAAACTGTTTTTT.

CDR3: CASSILWGQGRNEQFF. In DNA form, the CDR3 reads TGTGCCAGTAGTATTCTTTGGGGACAGGGGAGGAATGAGCAGTTCTTC. The V gene is TRBV19, the J gene TRBJ2-1, with 10 bases matching TRBD1. With V trimmed by 3 bases and J by 7 bases, 9 bases remained unmatched. The CDR3 runs 16 residues. Germline-derived CDR1 and CDR2 are LNHDA and SQIVND (reference sequence).

The gene calls are TRBV19 and TRBJ1-1; weak D call: TRBD1 (6 bases). Trimming cost V 2 bases and J 7 bases, with 11 bases left between them. The CDR3 has 13 residues. The germline CDR1 and CDR2 sequences are LNHDA and SQIVND (reference sequence). The CDR3 here is CASSINRENEAFF. Written as DNA, the CDR3 is TGTGCCAGTAGTATAAACAGGGAGAATGAAGCTTTCTTT. Together with reference TRBV19 and TRBJ1-1, the CDR3 gives the full variable domain: DGGITQSPKYLFRKEGQNVTLSCEQNLNHDAMYWYRQDPGQGLRLIYYSQIVNDFQKGDIAEGYSVSREKKESFPLTVTSAQKNPTAFYLCASSINRENEAFFGQGTRLTVV.

The V and J genes are TRBV7-2 and TRBJ2-5, with 9 bases identical to TRBD1. Germline values: CDR1 SGHTA, CDR2 FQGNSA. There are 16 residues in the CDR3. V lost 1 base and J lost 2; bases outside the gene matches: 5. The CDR3 sequence: CASSLVGTGHQETQYF. CDR3 sequence (DNA): TGTGCCAGCAGCTTAGTCGGGACAGGGCATCAAGAGACCCAGTACTTC.

This chain links TRBV27 with TRBJ2-3, with 9 positions matching TRBD2. The germline gives CDR1 MNHEY, CDR2 SMNVEV (reference sequence). The CDR3 length is 15 residues. V lost 7 bases, J lost 6 bases, and 11 bases stayed unmatched. The CDR3 nucleotides read TGTGCCAGCACCAATGGGGCGGGGGGGGTCGATACGCAGTATTTT. Translation: CASTNGAGGVDTQYF.

This clone was recorded only once. The genes are TRBV10-3 and TRBJ1-5, with no clear D. Germline CDR1 reads ENHRY; CDR2 reads SYGVKD. Trimming took 2 bases from V and 3 from J, leaving 2 bases between them. The CDR3 runs to 12 residues. The CDR3 DNA sequence: TGTGCCATCAGTGAGATCAATCAGCCCCAGCATTTT. Amino acids: CAISEINQPQHF.

The chain has TRBV7-2 and TRBJ2-5; no definite D call. The length of the CDR3 is 12 residues. Germline CDR1 reads SGHTA; CDR2 reads FQGNSA. The V end was cut by 3 bases, the J end by 1 base, with 3 bases between. In nucleotides, the CDR3 is TGTGCCAGCAGCTTCCCCCAAGAGACCCAGTACTTC. Amino acids: CASSFPQETQYF.

The V gene is TRBV19, the J gene TRBJ1-2, with unresolved D. V lost 0 bases and J lost 5, with 7 bases in between. CDR1 is LNHDA and CDR2 is SQIVND in the germline V gene (reference sequence). This CDR3 region has 13 residues. The CDR3 protein is CASSIDSKYGYTF. The CDR3 DNA is TGTGCCAGTAGTATAGACAGTAAATATGGCTACACCTTC.

Written as DNA, the CDR3 is TGTGCCTGGAGTGCAGCTTCGGGGATCAACGGGGAGCTGTTTTTT. It codes for CAWSAASGINGELFF. V gene TRBV30 combines with J gene TRBJ2-2; maybe TRBD2 (5 bases). CDR1 is GTSNPN and CDR2 is SVGIG in the germline V gene (reference sequence). With 1 base removed from V and 7 bases from J, the gap between germline ends came to 16 bases. This CDR3 has 15 amino acids.

This clone was seen more than once but under ten times. The rearrangement joins TRBV5-1 to TRBJ1-3; D not resolved. V lost 5 bases to trimming and J lost 3 bases, with 12 bases between them. CDR3 length: 14 amino acids. CDR1 and CDR2 (germline): SGHRS, YFSETQ. CDR3 nucleotides: TGCGCCAGCAGTCTTTTCTCTTTTGGAAACACCATATATTTT. This encodes CASSLFSFGNTIYF.

The V call is TRBV10-3, the J call TRBJ1-5, with D uncertain. Trimming pared 0 bases from V and 3 bases from J, leaving 9 bases between. The CDR3 totals 15 residues. The germline gives CDR1 ENHRY, CDR2 SYGVKD. CDR3 residues: CAISESWGVNQPQHF. Written as DNA, the CDR3 is TGTGCCATCAGTGAGTCGTGGGGAGTCAATCAGCCCCAGCATTTT.

The chain joins TRBV19 to TRBJ1-2, with D unresolved. The CDR3 runs to 14 residues. From germline, CDR1 is LNHDA and CDR2 SQIVND (reference sequence). The ends were cut back, 5 bases at V and 4 bases at J, with 14 bases in the middle. The CDR3 is CASSRNGHLYGYTF. The CDR3 DNA sequence: TGTGCCAGTAGTCGGAACGGCCACCTCTATGGCTACACCTTC.

In nucleotides, the CDR3 is TGTGCCACCGACAGCTCTGGAAACACCATATATTTT. This gives the protein CATDSSGNTIYF. The J gene is TRBJ1-3, the V gene TRBV6-5, with a tentative D call TRBD1 (5 bases). The CDR3 runs to 12 residues. The germline V gene has CDR1 MNHEY and CDR2 SVGAGI. The germline V and J ends were trimmed by 10 bases and 0 bases, with 7 bases remaining between them.

This chain uses TRBV21-1 with TRBJ2-7; the table's D call of TRBD1 was not tested on the DNA. TRBV21-1 is classified as a pseudogene. The CDR3 length is 14 residues. DNA of the CDR3: TGTGCCAGCAGCACCGGGACAGGGACCTACGAGCAGTACTTC. It specifies CASSTGTGTYEQYF.

In DNA, the CDR3 is TGTGCCAGCAGTTACCGGGCCCCGGGACAGGGTAGGGAGACCCAGTACTTC. Its translation is CASSYRAPGQGRETQYF. The chain combines TRBV6-2 or TRBV6-3 with TRBJ2-5, with 9 positions matching TRBD1. The germline V gene encodes CDR1 MNHEY and CDR2 SVGEGT. This CDR3 is built from 17 residues. With V trimmed by 2 bases and J by 5 bases, 12 bases remained unmatched.

The chain is built from TRBV4-3 and TRBJ2-5; D perhaps matches TRBD2 (6 bases). The CDR3 is made up of 17 amino acids. The germline V and J ends were trimmed by 5 bases and 0 bases, with 19 bases remaining between them. Germline assignment: CDR1 LGHNA and CDR2 YSLEER. CDR3 protein: CASSSPRGGTDQETQYF. In nucleotides, the CDR3 is TGCGCCAGCAGCAGCCCCCGGGGCGGGACCGACCAAGAGACCCAGTACTTC.

The V gene is TRBV7-2, the J gene TRBJ1-2; D is unresolved. This CDR3 is 13 amino acids long. Germline loops: CDR1 SGHTA, CDR2 FQGNSA. The germline V and J ends were trimmed by 1 base and 2 bases, with 5 bases remaining between them. The CDR3 is CASSLDGNYGYTF. In nucleotides, the CDR3 is TGTGCCAGCAGCTTAGACGGAAACTATGGCTACACCTTC.

J is TRBJ2-1 and V is TRBV6-5; D is possibly TRBD2 (6 bases). This CDR3 contains 12 residues. V was clipped by 5 bases and J by 10 bases, with 12 bases between them. The germline V gene encodes CDR1 MNHEY and CDR2 SVGAGI. The CDR3, as DNA: TGTGCCAGCAGTAGGGACTTGGGGGAGCAGTTCTTC. Residues: CASSRDLGEQFF.

This clone was counted only a few times. The chain recombines TRBV9 with TRBJ1-1; D unresolved. The ends were cut back, 3 bases at V and 1 base at J, with 13 bases in the middle. The CDR3 is 15 residues long. CDR1 SGDLS and CDR2 YYNGEE come from the germline V gene. CDR3 sequence: CASSGAGNQNTEAFF. The CDR3 DNA follows: TGTGCCAGCAGCGGAGCTGGCAATCAGAACACTGAAGCTTTCTTT.